This entry concerns a single T cell receptor (beta chain). V dropped 4 bases and J dropped 7; count of bases not matched to a gene: 10. This CDR3 comprises 16 residues. In germline, CDR1 is SGDLS, CDR2 YYNGEE. Authors' data handling: Amplification with reference gene primers provided the estimates of nucleated cell counts. Some clones are missing from TCRdb's copy, which holds only in-frame ones; the method was immunoSEQ multiplex PCR. The DNA gave D and trimming, while V, J and clone size come from that table. The table has 90,000 to 150,000 clones, around 85% seen once; the top ten hold under 3%. These data come from a study of blood T cell repertoires in COVID-19.

The sequence derives from a middle-aged man with acute or convalescent COVID-19. The chain is built from TRBV9 and TRBJ1-6, with 8 nucleotides matching TRBD1. The specimen was peripheral blood. CDR3 nucleotide sequence: TGTGCCAGCAGCCTCCTGGGACAGGCAGCCAATTCACCCCTCCACTTT. Protein: CASSLLGQAANSPLHF.